This TCR beta chain was captured in a study of T cells after yellow fever vaccination. V was clipped by 6 bases and J by 0 bases, with 11 bases between them. This CDR3 has 13 residues. The germline V gene encodes CDR1 GTSNPN and CDR2 SVGIG (reference sequence). MiXCR, run by TCRdb on the 5' RACE reads, gives a single entry per CDR3 protein. This table has about 180,000 distinct CDR3 sequences, approximately 6.2% appearing once. Notes on the study in general: Any FACS-sorted repertoire could hold abundant clonotypes that contaminate it from the bulk population. Once the booster was given, most primary-vaccination clones reappeared, at approximately 97% for CD4 and roughly 91% for CD8.

A few counts support this clonotype. The antigen is unknown. V usage is TRBV30 and J usage is TRBJ1-2; perhaps TRBD1 as D (5 bases). The clonotype originates from a man younger than 35 who received the YFV17D yellow fever vaccine. The material sequenced was CD4+ T cells sorted from PBMCs, taken on the day of the first yellow fever vaccination. CDR3 nucleotide sequence: TGTGCCTGTAAGACAGAAGCTAACTATGGCTACACCTTC. This encodes CACKTEANYGYTF.